A single TCR beta chain is shown here with its context. V shed 2 bases, J shed 9 bases, and the junction held 2 bases outside the gene matches. The CDR3 extends over 13 amino acids. Germline V CDR1 and CDR2: MNHEY, SMNVEV (reference sequence). This entry is derived from a study of blood T cell repertoires in COVID-19. Overall study context: Researchers got acute and convalescent COVID-19 samples from the United States, Italy and Spain. PBMCs, B-cell-depleted T cells, or T cells provided the cDNA or gDNA that made up the material.

Profiling relied on immunoSEQ multiplex PCR, and the TCRdb table lists in-frame clones only, not all of them. The table has 150,000 or so clones, roughly 91% seen once. This clonotype was sampled from a man aged 18 to 30 with acute or convalescent COVID-19. J is TRBJ2-4 and V is TRBV27; TRBD1 matches at 9 bases. Input material: peripheral blood. DNA for the CDR3: TGTGCCAGCAGTTTAGGGACAGGGACCATTCAGTACTTC. Residues: CASSLGTGTIQYF.